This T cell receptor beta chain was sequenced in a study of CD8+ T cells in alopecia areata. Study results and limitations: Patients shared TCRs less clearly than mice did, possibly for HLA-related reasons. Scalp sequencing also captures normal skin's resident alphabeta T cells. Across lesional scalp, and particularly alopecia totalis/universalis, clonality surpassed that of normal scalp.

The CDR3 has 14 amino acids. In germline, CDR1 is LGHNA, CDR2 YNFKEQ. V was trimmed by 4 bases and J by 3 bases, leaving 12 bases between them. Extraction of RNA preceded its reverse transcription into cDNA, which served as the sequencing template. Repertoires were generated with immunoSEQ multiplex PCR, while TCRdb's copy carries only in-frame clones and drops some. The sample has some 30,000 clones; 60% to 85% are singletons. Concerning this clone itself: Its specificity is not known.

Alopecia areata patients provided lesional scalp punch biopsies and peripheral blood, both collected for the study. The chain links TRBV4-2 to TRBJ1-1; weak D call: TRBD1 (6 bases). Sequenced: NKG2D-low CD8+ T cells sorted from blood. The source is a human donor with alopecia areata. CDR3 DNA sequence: TGTGCCAGCAGCCGAGGGGGTGAGGACACTGAAGCTTTCTTT. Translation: CASSRGGEDTEAFF.